This T cell receptor (beta chain) was sequenced during a study of OX40 agonist ivuxolimab in advanced cancers. Using immunoSEQ multiplex PCR, the repertoire was profiled, and TCRdb retains in-frame clones only, with some absent. The profile shows about 48,000 clones, 81% of them singletons. Germline trimming cut 5 bases from V and 0 bases from J; bases unmatched to any gene: 5. The V gene's germline CDR1 is MDHEN and CDR2 SYDVKM. This CDR3 comprises 15 residues. The clonotype comes from an adult with an advanced solid tumor such as melanoma, head and neck, liver or kidney cancer. The genes are TRBV28 and TRBJ1-1, with 8 positions matching TRBD1. The specimen was CD4+ or CD8+ T cells sorted from blood, collected in a trial of the OX40 agonist ivuxolimab. The CDR3 reads CASSPPGGMNTEAFF. CDR3 nucleotides: TGTGCCAGCAGTCCTCCAGGGGGCATGAACACTGAAGCTTTCTTT.